These T cell receptor beta chains were read from a single sample in a study of tumor-infiltrating lymphocytes in primary liver carcinoma. TCRdb analysed the multiplex PCR reads with MiXCR anew, one entry per CDR3 protein. Of roughly 45,000 distinct CDR3 sequences listed, about two thirds are singletons. What was sequenced was liver tumor tissue from sampling region 5. The receptors originated from a man in his forties with primary liver carcinoma and hepatitis B virus infection. Each CDR3 is given with its conserved first and last residue. Fields, in order: V gene, D gene, J gene, clone size, CDR3 DNA, CDR3 protein. A D gene is named only where the DNA matches it firmly. Size values are once, few and many counts, or a class for expanded clones, and some rows have none.

>TRBV4-2|TRBD1|TRBJ1-4|many
TGTGCCAGCCCCCTGACAGGGAAGGGGGAAAAACTGTTTTTT
CASPLTGKGEKLFF
>TRBV7-8|.|TRBJ1-1|many
TGTGCCAGCAGCTTAGGGGGGATAGGCACTGAAGCTTTCTTT
CASSLGGIGTEAFF
>TRBV21-1|.|TRBJ2-3|many
TGTGCCAGCAGCAACATCGGGTCAGACACCGGGACTAGCGGTTTCGCAGATACGCAGTATTTT
CASSNIGSDTGTSGFADTQYF
>TRBV28|.|TRBJ2-3|.
TGTACTAGCAGAGCCCCGACTAGGGATCCCACGGATACACAGTATTTT
CTSRAPTRDPTDTQYF
>TRBV7-8|.|TRBJ2-1|many
TGTGCCAGCAGCTTACAAGCTCTGAGCTCCTACAATGAGCAGTTCTTC
CASSLQALSSYNEQFF
>TRBV11-2|TRBD2|TRBJ2-1|.
TGTGTCAGCAGCTTAGCGGGAGGGCATTACAATGAGCAGTTCTTC
CVSSLAGGHYNEQFF
>TRBV19|TRBD2|TRBJ2-5|.
TGTGCCAGTAGTGGGGAGGGCGTCGGGGAGACCCAGTACTTC
CASSGEGVGETQYF
>TRBV6-5|TRBD1|TRBJ1-4|.
TGTGCCAGCACTGGGACAGGGCCCCATGAAAAACTGTTTTTT
CASTGTGPHEKLFF
>TRBV4-1|.|TRBJ1-5|.
TGCGCCAGCAGCTTAGGCCAAGGTATAGGGCACCAGCCCCAGCATTTT
CASSLGQGIGHQPQHF
>TRBV12-3/TRBV12-4|TRBD2|TRBJ2-4|once
TGCGCCAGCAGTTTAAACGGGGGGAACATTCAGTACTTC
CASSLNGGNIQYF
>TRBV4-2|.|TRBJ2-7|.
TGTGCCAGTAGCCGACCCGGGACCGCAGTTGGCGAGCAGTACTTC
CASSRPGTAVGEQYF